The 3 T cell receptor beta chains below were found in one sample sequenced in a study of blood T cell repertoires in COVID-19. Method: immunoSEQ multiplex PCR; TCRdb's copy keeps in-frame clones and lacks some. The sample comprises about 180,000 clones, approximately 90% of which are singletons, and 3.5% to 5% rests with the top ten. Specimen: peripheral blood. Receptors were obtained from a woman younger than 45 with acute or convalescent COVID-19.

This clone has a handful of counts. The V gene is TRBV28, the J gene TRBJ1-4, with a weak D call TRBD1 (5 bases). The CDR3 runs to 15 residues. Germline CDR1 is MDHEN and CDR2 is SYDVKM. V was shortened by 3 bases and J by 0 bases, with 8 bases between the two germline ends. CDR3 nucleotide sequence: TGTGCCAGCAGTTTTGGGGGGGCAACTAATGAAAAACTGTTTTTT. Its protein product is CASSFGGATNEKLFF.

The CDR3 coding sequence is TGTGCCAGCAGATCACAGGGTGATCAGCCCCAGCATTTT. Its protein is CASRSQGDQPQHF. The gene calls are TRBV12-3 or TRBV12-4 and TRBJ1-5; tentatively, D is TRBD1 (6 bases). The CDR3 length is 13 residues. Trimming removed 6 bases at V and 5 bases at J, with 11 bases between.

The chain couples TRBV7-9 to TRBJ1-6, with D maybe TRBD1 (6 bases). The V gene's germline CDR1 is SEHNR and CDR2 FQNEAQ (reference sequence). Between the trimmed V and J ends, which lost 6 bases and 9 bases, there was a span of 12 bases. The CDR3 is 13 amino acids. The CDR3 region has the DNA TGTGCCAGCAGATCAGGGGAAGGTTCACCCCTCCACTTT. Translation gives CASRSGEGSPLHF.